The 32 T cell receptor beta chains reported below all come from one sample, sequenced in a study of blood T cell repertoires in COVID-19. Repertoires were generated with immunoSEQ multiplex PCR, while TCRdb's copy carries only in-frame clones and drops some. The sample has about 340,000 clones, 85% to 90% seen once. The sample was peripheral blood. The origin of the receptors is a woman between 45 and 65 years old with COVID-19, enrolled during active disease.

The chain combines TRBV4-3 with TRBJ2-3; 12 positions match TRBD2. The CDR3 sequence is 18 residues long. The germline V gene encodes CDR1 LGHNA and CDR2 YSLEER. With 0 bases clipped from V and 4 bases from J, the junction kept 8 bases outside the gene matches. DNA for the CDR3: TGCGCCAGCAGCCAAGAATTGACTAGCGGGAGTAATCCAGATACGCAGTATTTT. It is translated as CASSQELTSGSNPDTQYF.

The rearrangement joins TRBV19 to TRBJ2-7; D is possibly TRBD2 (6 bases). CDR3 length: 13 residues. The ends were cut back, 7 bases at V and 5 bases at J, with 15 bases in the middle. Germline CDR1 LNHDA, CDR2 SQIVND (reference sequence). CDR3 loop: CASTPRGYDEQYF. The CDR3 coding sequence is TGTGCCAGTACCCCCCGGGGGTACGACGAGCAGTACTTC.

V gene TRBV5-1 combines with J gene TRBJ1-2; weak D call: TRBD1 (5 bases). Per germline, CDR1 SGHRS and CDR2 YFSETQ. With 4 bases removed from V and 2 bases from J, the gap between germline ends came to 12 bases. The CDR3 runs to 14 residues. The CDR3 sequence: CASSPSTVNYGYTF. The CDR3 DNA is TGCGCCAGCAGCCCATCGACAGTGAACTATGGCTACACCTTC.

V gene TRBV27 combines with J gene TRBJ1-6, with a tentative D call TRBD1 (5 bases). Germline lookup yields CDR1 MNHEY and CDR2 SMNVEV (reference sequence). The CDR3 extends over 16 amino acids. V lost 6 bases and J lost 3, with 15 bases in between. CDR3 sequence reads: CASRRQGFGYNSPLHF. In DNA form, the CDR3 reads TGTGCCAGCAGACGGCAGGGTTTCGGCTATAATTCACCCCTCCACTTT.

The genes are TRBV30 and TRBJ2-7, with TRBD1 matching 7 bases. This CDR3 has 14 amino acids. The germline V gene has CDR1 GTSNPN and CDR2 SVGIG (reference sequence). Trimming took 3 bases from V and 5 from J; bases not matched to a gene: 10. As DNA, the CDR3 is TGTGCCTGGAGCCCCGGGACAGTGGTCCACGAGCAGTACTTC. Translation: CAWSPGTVVHEQYF.

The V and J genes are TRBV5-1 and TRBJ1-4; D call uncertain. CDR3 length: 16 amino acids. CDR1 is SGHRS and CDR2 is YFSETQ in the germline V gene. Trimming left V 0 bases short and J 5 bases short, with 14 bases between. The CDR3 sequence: CASSLGNQARNEKLFF. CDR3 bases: TGCGCCAGCAGCTTGGGGAATCAGGCGAGAAATGAAAAACTGTTTTTT. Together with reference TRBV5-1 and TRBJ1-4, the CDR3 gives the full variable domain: KAGVTQTPRYLIKTRGQQVTLSCSPISGHRSVSWYQQTPGQGLQFLFEYFSETQRNKGNFPGRFSGRQFSNSRSEMNVSTLELGDSALYLCASSLGNQARNEKLFFGSGTQLSVL.

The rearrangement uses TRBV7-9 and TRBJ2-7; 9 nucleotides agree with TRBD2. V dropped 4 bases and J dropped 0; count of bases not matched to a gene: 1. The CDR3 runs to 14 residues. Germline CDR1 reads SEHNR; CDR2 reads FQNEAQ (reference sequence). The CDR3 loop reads CASSYSGSSYEQYF. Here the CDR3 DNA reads TGTGCCAGCAGCTATAGCGGGAGCTCCTACGAGCAGTACTTC.

CDR3 nucleotides: TGCGCCAGCAGTGATACGTTCCAGGGTCGACGCTCTTTCTTT. Residues: CASSDTFQGRRSFF. The chain joins TRBV10-2 to TRBJ1-1; D is perhaps TRBD1 (5 bases). The germline V gene encodes CDR1 WSHSY and CDR2 SAAADI. Trimming removed 3 bases from V and 12 bases from J, with 20 bases in between. The CDR3 is 14 amino acids.

The CDR3 region is CASSLQSTATNEKLFF. CDR3 bases: TGTGCCAGCAGCTTGCAATCGACAGCAACTAATGAAAAACTGTTTTTT. V is TRBV5-4 and J is TRBJ1-4, with D possibly TRBD1 on 5 matching bases. The germline gives CDR1 SGHNT, CDR2 YYREEE (reference sequence). The CDR3 runs 16 residues. V was cut by 1 base and J by 0 bases, with 10 bases left in between. Supplemented by reference TRBV5-4 and TRBJ1-4, the full variable domain reads ETGVTQSPTHLIKTRGQQVTLRCSSQSGHNTVSWYQQALGQGPQFIFQYYREEENGRGNFPPRFSGLQFPNYSSELNVNALELDDSALYLCASSLQSTATNEKLFFGSGTQLSVL.

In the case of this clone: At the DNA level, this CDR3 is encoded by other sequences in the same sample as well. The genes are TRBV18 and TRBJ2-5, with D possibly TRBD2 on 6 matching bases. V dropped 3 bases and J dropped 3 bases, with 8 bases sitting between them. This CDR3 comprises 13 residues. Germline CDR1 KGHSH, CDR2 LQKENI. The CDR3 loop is CASSPPGEETQYF. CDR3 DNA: TGTGCCAGCTCACCCCCGGGGGAAGAGACCCAGTACTTC.

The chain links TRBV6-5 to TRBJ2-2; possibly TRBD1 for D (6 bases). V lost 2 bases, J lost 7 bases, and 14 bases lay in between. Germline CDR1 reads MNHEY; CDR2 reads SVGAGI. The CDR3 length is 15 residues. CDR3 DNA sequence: TGTGCCAGCAGTTACCTTATGGGGGCCGGCGGGGAGCTGTTTTTT. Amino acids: CASSYLMGAGGELFF.

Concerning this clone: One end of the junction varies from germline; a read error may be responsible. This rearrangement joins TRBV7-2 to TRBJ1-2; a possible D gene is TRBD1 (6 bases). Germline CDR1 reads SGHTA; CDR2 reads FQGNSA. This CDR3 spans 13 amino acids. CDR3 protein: CASTLGQQYGYTF. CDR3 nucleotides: TGTGCCAGCACCTTAGGACAGCAATATGGCTACACCTTC.

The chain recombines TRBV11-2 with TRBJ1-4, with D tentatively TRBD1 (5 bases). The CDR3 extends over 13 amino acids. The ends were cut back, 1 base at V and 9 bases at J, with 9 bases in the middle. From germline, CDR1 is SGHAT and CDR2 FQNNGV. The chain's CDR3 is CASSLVREKKLFF. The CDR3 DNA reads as TGTGCCAGCAGCTTAGTCAGGGAAAAAAAACTGTTTTTT. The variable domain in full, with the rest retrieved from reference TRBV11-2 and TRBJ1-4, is EAGVAQSPRYKIIEKRQSVAFWCNPISGHATLYWYQQILGQGPKLLIQFQNNGVVDDSQLPKDRFSAERLKGVDSTLKIQPAKLEDSAVYLCASSLVREKKLFFGSGTQLSVL.

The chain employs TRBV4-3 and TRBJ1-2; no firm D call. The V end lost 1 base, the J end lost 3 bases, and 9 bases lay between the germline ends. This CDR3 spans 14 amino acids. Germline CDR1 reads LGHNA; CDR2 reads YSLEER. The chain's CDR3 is CASSQASSHYGYTF. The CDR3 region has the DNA TGCGCCAGCAGCCAAGCTAGCAGCCACTATGGCTACACCTTC.

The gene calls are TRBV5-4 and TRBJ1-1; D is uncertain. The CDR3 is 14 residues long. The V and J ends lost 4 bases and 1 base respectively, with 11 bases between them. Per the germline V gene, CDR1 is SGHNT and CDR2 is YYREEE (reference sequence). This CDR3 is CASSPDNWNTEAFF. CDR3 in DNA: TGTGCCAGCAGCCCCGACAATTGGAACACTGAAGCTTTCTTT.

CDR3 nucleotide sequence: TGTGCCAGCAGCTTAGATAGATTTGGGACTAGCGGGAGGAGCCACGAGCAGTACTTC. This codes for CASSLDRFGTSGRSHEQYF. The rearrangement uses TRBV11-3 and TRBJ2-7, with TRBD2 matching 15 bases. There are 19 residues in the CDR3. V dropped 0 bases and J dropped 5; count of bases not matched to a gene: 11. The germline V gene encodes CDR1 SGHNT and CDR2 YENEEA.

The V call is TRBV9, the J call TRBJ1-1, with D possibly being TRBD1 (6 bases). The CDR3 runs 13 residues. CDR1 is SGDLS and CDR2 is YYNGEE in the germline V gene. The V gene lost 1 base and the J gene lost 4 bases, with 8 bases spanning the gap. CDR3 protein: CASSVMTGTEAFF. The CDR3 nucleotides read TGTGCCAGCAGCGTAATGACAGGCACTGAAGCTTTCTTT.

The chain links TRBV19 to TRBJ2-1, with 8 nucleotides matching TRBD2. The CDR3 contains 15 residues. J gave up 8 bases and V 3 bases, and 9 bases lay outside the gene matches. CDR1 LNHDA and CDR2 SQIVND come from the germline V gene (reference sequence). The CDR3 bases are TGTGCCAGTAGTATCCGGACTAGCCCCTTGGATGAGCAGTTCTTC. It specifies CASSIRTSPLDEQFF.

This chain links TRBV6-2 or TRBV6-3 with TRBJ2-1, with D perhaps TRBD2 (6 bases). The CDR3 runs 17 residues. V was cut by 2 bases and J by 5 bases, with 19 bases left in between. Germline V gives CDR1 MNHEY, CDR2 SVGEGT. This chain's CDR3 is CASSYRELASVDNEQFF. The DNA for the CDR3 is TGTGCCAGCAGTTACAGGGAACTAGCTTCGGTCGACAATGAGCAGTTCTTC.

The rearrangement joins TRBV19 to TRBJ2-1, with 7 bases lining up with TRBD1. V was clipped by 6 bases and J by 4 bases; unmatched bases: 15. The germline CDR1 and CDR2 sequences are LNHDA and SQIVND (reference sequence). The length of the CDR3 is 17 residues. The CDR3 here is CASSRQFGDSAYNEQFF. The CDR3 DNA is TGTGCCAGTAGCCGACAATTCGGGGACAGCGCTTACAATGAGCAGTTCTTC.

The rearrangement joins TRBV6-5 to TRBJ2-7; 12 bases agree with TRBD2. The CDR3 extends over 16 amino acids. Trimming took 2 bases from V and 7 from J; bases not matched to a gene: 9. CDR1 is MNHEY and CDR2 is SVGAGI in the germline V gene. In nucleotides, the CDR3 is TGTGCCAGCAGTTACCGCATGACTAGCGGGAGACGAGAGCAGTACTTC. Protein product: CASSYRMTSGRREQYF.

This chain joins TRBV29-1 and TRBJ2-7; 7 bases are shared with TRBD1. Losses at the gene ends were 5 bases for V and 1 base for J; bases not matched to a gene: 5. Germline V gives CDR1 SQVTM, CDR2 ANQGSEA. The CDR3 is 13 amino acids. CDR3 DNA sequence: TGCAGCGTTTCCGGACAGGCTTCCTACGAGCAGTACTTC. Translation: CSVSGQASYEQYF.

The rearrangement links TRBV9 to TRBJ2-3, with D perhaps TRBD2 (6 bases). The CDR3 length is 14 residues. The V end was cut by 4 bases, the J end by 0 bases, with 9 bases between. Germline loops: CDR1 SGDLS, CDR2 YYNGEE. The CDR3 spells CASSPGSSTDTQYF. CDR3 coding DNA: TGTGCCAGCAGCCCCGGGAGCAGCACAGATACGCAGTATTTT.

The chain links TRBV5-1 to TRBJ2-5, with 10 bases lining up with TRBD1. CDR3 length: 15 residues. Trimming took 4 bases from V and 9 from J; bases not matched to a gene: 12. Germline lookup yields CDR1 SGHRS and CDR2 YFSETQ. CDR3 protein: CASSRGTGAPVSQYF. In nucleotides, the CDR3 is TGCGCCAGCAGCCGTGGGACAGGGGCGCCGGTCTCCCAGTACTTC.

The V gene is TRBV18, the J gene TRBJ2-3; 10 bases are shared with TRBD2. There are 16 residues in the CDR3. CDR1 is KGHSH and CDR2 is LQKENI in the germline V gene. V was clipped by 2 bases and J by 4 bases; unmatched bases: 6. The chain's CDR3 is CASSPRILAGADTQYF. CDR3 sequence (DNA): TGTGCCAGCTCACCAAGAATCCTAGCGGGAGCAGATACGCAGTATTTT.

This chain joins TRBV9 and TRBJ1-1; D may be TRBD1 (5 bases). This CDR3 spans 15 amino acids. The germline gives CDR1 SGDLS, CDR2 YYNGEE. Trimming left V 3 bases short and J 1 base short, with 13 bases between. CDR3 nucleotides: TGTGCCAGCAGCGCCTTGGACACTTCGAACACTGAAGCTTTCTTT. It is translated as CASSALDTSNTEAFF.

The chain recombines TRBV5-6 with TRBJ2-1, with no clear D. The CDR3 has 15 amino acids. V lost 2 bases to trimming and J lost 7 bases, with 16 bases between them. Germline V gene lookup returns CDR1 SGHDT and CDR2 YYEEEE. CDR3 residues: CASSLLYTQRNEQFF. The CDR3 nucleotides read TGTGCCAGCAGCTTACTATACACCCAGAGGAATGAGCAGTTCTTC.

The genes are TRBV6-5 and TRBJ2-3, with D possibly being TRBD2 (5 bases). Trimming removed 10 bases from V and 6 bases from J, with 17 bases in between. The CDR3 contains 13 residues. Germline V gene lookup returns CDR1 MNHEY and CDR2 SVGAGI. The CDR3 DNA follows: TGTGCCACGGGGAGTCGACTGGTCGATACGCAGTATTTT. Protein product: CATGSRLVDTQYF.

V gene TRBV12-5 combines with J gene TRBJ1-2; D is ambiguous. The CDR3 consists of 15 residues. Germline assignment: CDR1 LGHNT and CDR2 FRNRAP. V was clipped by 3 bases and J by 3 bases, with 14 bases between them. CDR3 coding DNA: TGTGCTAGTGGTTTACCCAACGGGGTTTACTATGGCTACACCTTC. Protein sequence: CASGLPNGVYYGYTF.

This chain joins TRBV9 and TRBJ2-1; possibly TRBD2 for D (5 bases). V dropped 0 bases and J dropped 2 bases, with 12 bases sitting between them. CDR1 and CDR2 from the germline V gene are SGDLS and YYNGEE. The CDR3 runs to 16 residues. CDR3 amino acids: CASSVEPAVTYNEQFF. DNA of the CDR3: TGTGCCAGCAGCGTAGAACCAGCGGTGACCTACAATGAGCAGTTCTTC.

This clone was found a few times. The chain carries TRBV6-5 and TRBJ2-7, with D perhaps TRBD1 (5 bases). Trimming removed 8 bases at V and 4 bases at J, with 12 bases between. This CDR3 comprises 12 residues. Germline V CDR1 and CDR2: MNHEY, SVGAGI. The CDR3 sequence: CASGSQEYEQYF. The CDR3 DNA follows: TGTGCCAGCGGATCACAGGAATACGAGCAGTACTTC.

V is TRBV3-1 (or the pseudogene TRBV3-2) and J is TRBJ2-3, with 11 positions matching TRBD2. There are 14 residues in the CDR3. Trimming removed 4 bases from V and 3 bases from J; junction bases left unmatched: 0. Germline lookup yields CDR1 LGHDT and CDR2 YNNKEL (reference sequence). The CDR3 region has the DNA TGTGCCAGCAGCCGACTAGCGGGAACAGATACGCAGTATTTT. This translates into CASSRLAGTDTQYF.